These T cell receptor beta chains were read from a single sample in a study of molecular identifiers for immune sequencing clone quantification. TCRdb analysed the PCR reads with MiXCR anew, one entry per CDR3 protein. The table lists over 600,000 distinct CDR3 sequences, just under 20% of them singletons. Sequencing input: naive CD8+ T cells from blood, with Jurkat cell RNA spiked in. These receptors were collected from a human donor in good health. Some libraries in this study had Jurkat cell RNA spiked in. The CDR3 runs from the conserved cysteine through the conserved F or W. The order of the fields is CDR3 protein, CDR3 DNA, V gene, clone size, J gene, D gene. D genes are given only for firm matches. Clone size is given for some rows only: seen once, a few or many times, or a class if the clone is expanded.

CASSGSGSYNEQFF	TGTGCCAGCAGCGGTAGCGGATCCTACAATGAGCAGTTCTTC	TRBV9	.	TRBJ2-1	.
CASRRHRDILYNEQFF	TGTGCCAGCAGGCGACACCGGGACATCCTCTACAATGAGCAGTTCTTC	TRBV5-6	many	TRBJ2-1	.
CASSPGLAGHTDTQYF	TGTGCCAGCAGTCCCGGACTAGCGGGGCACACAGATACGCAGTATTTT	TRBV27	many	TRBJ2-3	TRBD2
CASSPRGLGITTEAFF	TGTGCCAGTAGTCCCAGGGGTTTGGGGATCACCACTGAAGCTTTCTTT	TRBV19	.	TRBJ1-1	.
CASSQDTLGSYEQYF	TGTGCCAGCAGCCAAGACACCCTCGGGTCCTACGAGCAGTACTTC	TRBV3-1	.	TRBJ2-7	.
CASSLGLVVSDTQYF	TGTGCCAGCAGTCTTGGACTAGTCGTATCAGATACGCAGTATTTT	TRBV2	many	TRBJ2-3	TRBD2
CASSPGQGLRGYTF	TGTGCCAGCAGCCCGGGACAGGGGTTGCGTGGCTACACCTTC	TRBV13	many	TRBJ1-2	TRBD1
CASGQENTDTQYF	TGTGCCAGTGGACAGGAAAACACAGATACGCAGTATTTT	TRBV19	many	TRBJ2-3	TRBD1
CASSTPLAGYNEQFF	TGTGCCAGCAGCACGCCTCTAGCGGGCTACAATGAGCAGTTCTTC	TRBV7-9	few	TRBJ2-1	TRBD2
CASSQDRGTQETQYF	TGCGCCAGCAGCCAAGACCGGGGGACCCAAGAGACCCAGTACTTC	TRBV4-3	many	TRBJ2-5	.
CASSHGTREAFF	TGCGCCAGCAGCCATGGAACCAGGGAAGCTTTCTTT	TRBV4-1	many	TRBJ1-1	.